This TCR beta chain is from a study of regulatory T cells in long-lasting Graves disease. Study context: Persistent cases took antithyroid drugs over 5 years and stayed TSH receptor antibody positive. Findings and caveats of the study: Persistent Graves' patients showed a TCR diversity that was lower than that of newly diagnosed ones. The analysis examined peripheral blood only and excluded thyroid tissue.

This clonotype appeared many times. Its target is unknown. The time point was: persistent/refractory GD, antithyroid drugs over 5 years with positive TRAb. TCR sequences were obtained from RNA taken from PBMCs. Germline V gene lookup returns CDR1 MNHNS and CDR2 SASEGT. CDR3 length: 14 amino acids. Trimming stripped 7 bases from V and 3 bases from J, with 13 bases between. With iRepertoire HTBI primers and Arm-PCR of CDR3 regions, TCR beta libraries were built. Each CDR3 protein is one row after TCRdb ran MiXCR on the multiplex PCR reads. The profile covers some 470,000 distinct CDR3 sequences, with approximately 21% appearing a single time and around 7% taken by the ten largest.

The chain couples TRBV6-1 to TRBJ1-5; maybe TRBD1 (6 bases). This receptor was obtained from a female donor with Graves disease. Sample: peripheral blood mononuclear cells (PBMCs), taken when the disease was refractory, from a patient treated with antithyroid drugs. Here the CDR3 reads CASKGVGDNQPQHF. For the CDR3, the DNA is TGTGCCAGCAAGGGGGTGGGCGACAATCAGCCCCAGCATTTT.